The 13 T cell receptor beta chains below come from one sample, sequenced in a study of Ad26.COV2.S vaccination and SARS-CoV-2 variants. Assay: immunoSEQ multiplex PCR; the TCRdb copy retains only in-frame clones and omits some. The sample records 400,000 or so clones, roughly nine tenths being singletons. Treatment: around 19 received Ad26.COV2.S at low or high dose, single or two shots; about five received placebo; per-sample allocation not given. Samples were taken on day 63 after the first vaccine or placebo injection. The sample consisted of peripheral blood, taken in a trial of Ad26.COV2.S vaccine versus placebo. Receptors were obtained from a person between 18 and 65 years old who received the Ad26.COV2.S COVID-19 vaccine or a placebo.

The V and J genes are TRBV5-1 and TRBJ1-1, with TRBD1 as a possible D gene (5 bases). V was clipped by 6 bases and J by 1 base, with 16 bases between them. Germline V lookup: CDR1 SGHRS, CDR2 YFSETQ. The CDR3 has 15 residues. This CDR3 reads CASNFQGGENTEAFF. For the CDR3, the DNA is TGCGCCAGCAACTTTCAGGGAGGCGAGAACACTGAAGCTTTCTTT.

The V and J genes are TRBV4-1 and TRBJ2-4; 7 bases are a match to TRBD2. The CDR3 runs 15 residues. After removal of 4 bases from V and 1 base from J, the junction contained 4 bases not matched to a gene. Germline V CDR1 and CDR2: MGHRA, YSYEKL. CDR3 region: CASSLLGGAKNIQYF. CDR3 nucleotide sequence: TGCGCCAGCAGCCTCCTGGGGGGGGCCAAAAACATTCAGTACTTC.

The chain has TRBV7-2 and TRBJ1-5, with D tentatively TRBD1 (5 bases). There are 15 residues in the CDR3. Trimming shortened V by 5 bases and J by 0 bases, and 11 bases separated the two germline ends. Germline V gene data show CDR1 as SGHTA and CDR2 as FQGNSA. The CDR3 sequence: CASSPGTVSNQPQHF. The CDR3 bases are TGTGCCAGCAGCCCAGGGACGGTTAGCAATCAGCCCCAGCATTTT.

CDR3 region: CASSRGRETQYF. The CDR3 coding sequence is TGTGCCAGCAGCCGCGGGCGGGAGACCCAGTACTTC. The chain employs TRBV3-1 (or the pseudogene TRBV3-2) and TRBJ2-5; D is possibly TRBD2 (5 bases). The V gene lost 4 bases and the J gene lost 5 bases, with 8 bases spanning the gap. The CDR3 is 12 residues long. From germline, CDR1 is LGHDT and CDR2 YNNKEL (reference sequence).

This clone occurred a few times. The chain carries TRBV28 and TRBJ1-5; TRBD1 aligns across 10 bases. From germline, CDR1 is MDHEN and CDR2 SYDVKM. The CDR3 is 15 amino acids. J lost 6 bases, V lost 6 bases, and 8 bases had no gene match. The CDR3 is CASRSTGGEFQPQHF. The CDR3 coding sequence is TGTGCCAGCAGATCGACAGGGGGCGAGTTTCAGCCCCAGCATTTT.

The J gene is TRBJ2-1, the V gene TRBV7-2; possibly TRBD1 for D (5 bases). The V and J ends lost 1 base and 10 bases respectively, with 11 bases between them. The CDR3 length is 13 residues. Germline lookup yields CDR1 SGHTA and CDR2 FQGNSA. The CDR3 is CASSLGSQGEQFF. CDR3 DNA: TGTGCCAGCAGCTTAGGAAGCCAGGGAGAGCAGTTCTTC. Combining the CDR3 with reference TRBV7-2 and TRBJ2-1 gives the whole variable domain GAGVSQSPSNKVTEKGKDVELRCDPISGHTALYWYRQSLGQGLEFLIYFQGNSAPDKSGLPSDRFSAERTGGSVSTLTIQRTQQEDSAVYLCASSLGSQGEQFFGPGTRLTVL.

This clone has a single count. The CDR3 loop is CASSPFGTENTEAFF. CDR3 coding DNA: TGTGCCAGCTCACCATTTGGGACAGAGAACACTGAAGCTTTCTTT. The chain couples TRBV18 to TRBJ1-1, with 7 bases identical to TRBD1. The V and J ends lost 2 bases and 1 base, in that order; junction bases with no gene match: 4. The V gene's germline CDR1 is KGHSH and CDR2 LQKENI. CDR3 length: 15 amino acids.

This chain uses TRBV5-1 with TRBJ2-1; possible D gene TRBD2, 5 bases. V was cut by 1 base and J by 5 bases, with 10 bases left in between. Germline V gene data show CDR1 as SGHRS and CDR2 as YFSETQ. The CDR3 is 14 amino acids. The CDR3 here is CASSLTHGDNEQFF. For the CDR3, the DNA is TGCGCCAGCAGCTTGACCCACGGGGACAATGAGCAGTTCTTC.

The V gene is TRBV6-2 or TRBV6-3, the J gene TRBJ1-2; D gene unclear. CDR3 length: 13 amino acids. Trimming took 6 bases from V and 3 from J, leaving 11 bases between them. Looked up from germline, CDR1 is MNHEY and CDR2 is SVGEGT. The CDR3 DNA follows: TGTGCCAGCAGCCCAGACTACCACTATGGCTACACCTTC. Protein: CASSPDYHYGYTF.

The chain combines TRBV4-1 with TRBJ1-4, with 9 bases fitting TRBD1. From germline, CDR1 is MGHRA and CDR2 YSYEKL. The junction had 9 bases not matched to a gene; V was cut back by 4 bases and J by 6 bases. The CDR3 has 16 residues. CDR3 protein: CASSLIYRDRDEKLFF. The CDR3 DNA reads TGCGCCAGCAGCCTGATATACCGGGACAGGGATGAAAAACTGTTTTTT.

As for this clone: The sample holds other DNA sequences that translate to the same CDR3. The gene calls are TRBV18 and TRBJ1-1, with D uncertain. Germline CDR1 is KGHSH and CDR2 is LQKENI. The CDR3 contains 15 residues. V was trimmed by 0 bases and J by 1 base, leaving 9 bases between them. The CDR3 loop is CASSPPGGENTEAFF. CDR3 nucleotides: TGTGCCAGCTCACCACCCGGCGGGGAGAACACTGAAGCTTTCTTT. Based on the CDR3 plus reference TRBV18 and TRBJ1-1, the full variable domain is NAGVMQNPRHLVRRRGQEARLRCSPMKGHSHVYWYRQLPEEGLKFMVYLQKENIIDESGMPKERFSAEFPKEGPSILRIQQVVRGDSAAYFCASSPPGGENTEAFFGQGTRLTVV.

This sequence joins TRBV15 and TRBJ2-7; TRBD1 agrees at 7 bases. There are 14 residues in the CDR3. Germline assignment: CDR1 LNHNV and CDR2 YYDKDF (reference sequence). The V and J ends lost 4 bases and 3 bases, in that order; junction bases with no gene match: 6. The CDR3, as DNA: TGTGCCACCAGCACGAGACAGGGATTCTACGAGCAGTACTTC. This gives the protein CATSTRQGFYEQYF.

A note on this clone: This CDR3 is also generated by other DNA sequences in the sample. This chain uses TRBV6-5 with TRBJ1-4; D is perhaps TRBD1 (6 bases). This CDR3 has 14 residues. CDR1 and CDR2 (germline): MNHEY, SVGAGI. Trimming took 2 bases from V and 8 from J, leaving 12 bases between them. CDR3 loop: CASSYGGLGEKLFF. The CDR3 DNA reads TGTGCCAGCAGTTACGGGGGGCTTGGCGAAAAACTGTTTTTT.